A single T cell receptor beta chain is shown here with its context. There are 14 residues in the CDR3. Trimming cost V 1 base and J 3 bases, with 7 bases left between them. From germline, CDR1 is SGHAT and CDR2 FQNNGV. The sample originates from a study of Ad26.COV2.S vaccination and SARS-CoV-2 variants. TCRdb keeps only in-frame clones here, not all; method: immunoSEQ multiplex PCR. The sample yields around 450,000 clones, roughly nine tenths seen once. Treatment reported: 15 to 20 received Ad26.COV2.S at low or high dose, single or two shots; about 5 received placebo; per-sample allocation not given. The samples date from day 63 after the first vaccine or placebo injection.

Specimen: peripheral blood, collected in a trial of Ad26.COV2.S vaccine versus placebo. The chain employs TRBV11-2 and TRBJ1-5; a weak D match, TRBD1 (5 bases). This sequence originates from a person aged 18-60 years who received the Ad26.COV2.S COVID-19 vaccine or a placebo. The CDR3 nucleotides are TGTGCCAGCAGCTTAGGCGGGACCAATCAGCCCCAGCATTTT. Translation gives CASSLGGTNQPQHF. The entire variable domain, with the rest obtained from reference TRBV11-2 and TRBJ1-5, is as follows: EAGVAQSPRYKIIEKRQSVAFWCNPISGHATLYWYQQILGQGPKLLIQFQNNGVVDDSQLPKDRFSAERLKGVDSTLKIQPAKLEDSAVYLCASSLGGTNQPQHFGDGTRLSIL.